The next 6 T cell receptor beta chains were all read from a single sample in a study of blood T cell repertoires in COVID-19. TCRdb's table, derived via immunoSEQ multiplex PCR, lists solely in-frame clones and lacks some. This sample has 250,000 to 350,000 clones; around nine tenths occur once, and the top ten carry roughly 2.8%. Source material: PBMCs or T cells enriched from blood (not recorded which). These receptors originate from a woman aged 45-59 years who had been exposed to COVID-19.

This clone showed up just once. The J gene is TRBJ1-2, the V gene TRBV11-2; tentative D call: TRBD1 (5 bases). The germline gives CDR1 SGHAT, CDR2 FQNNGV. The CDR3 is made up of 16 amino acids. V was clipped by 0 bases and J by 7 bases, with 18 bases between them. As DNA, the CDR3 is TGTGCCAGCAGCTTAGATCTCGCAGGGCTCGGGGGTGGCTACACCTTC. This sequence encodes CASSLDLAGLGGGYTF.

The chain has TRBV5-5 and TRBJ1-2, with 9 bases lining up with TRBD1. The CDR3 covers 14 residues. The J segment lost 6 bases and the V segment lost 4 bases, leaving 7 bases of the junction unmatched. Per germline, CDR1 SGHKS and CDR2 YYEKEE (reference sequence). The CDR3 coding sequence is TGTGCCAGCAGCGGGACCGGGACAGGGCATGGCTACACCTTC. Its translation: CASSGTGTGHGYTF.

V and J are TRBV28 and TRBJ2-7; 10 bases align to TRBD1. Trimming took 4 bases from V and 2 from J; bases not matched to a gene: 5. The germline CDR1 and CDR2 sequences are MDHEN and SYDVKM. The CDR3 has 15 residues. CDR3 nucleotides: TGTGCCAGCAGTTCCTGGACAGGGGGGACCTACGAGCAGTACTTC. This gives the protein CASSSWTGGTYEQYF.

On this clone itself: At the DNA level, this CDR3 is encoded by other sequences in the same sample as well. The gene calls are TRBV5-1 and TRBJ1-4; 7 positions match TRBD1. The CDR3 is 15 amino acids. Germline assignment: CDR1 SGHRS and CDR2 YFSETQ. V gave up 0 bases and J gave up 3 bases; unmatched junction bases: 2. The CDR3 nucleotides read TGCGCCAGCAGCTTGGGACAGGGCCCTAATGAAAAACTGTTTTTT. Protein sequence: CASSLGQGPNEKLFF.

This clone was seen a few times. This chain joins TRBV18 and TRBJ2-1, with 12 positions matching TRBD1. CDR3 length equals 18 residues. In germline, CDR1 is KGHSH, CDR2 LQKENI. V lost 6 bases and J lost 4; bases outside the gene matches: 13. CDR3 loop: CASSRGPGQGAMYNEQFF. CDR3 bases: TGTGCCAGCTCCCGGGGTCCGGGACAGGGGGCAATGTACAATGAGCAGTTCTTC.

The rearrangement links TRBV28 to TRBJ2-6; D may be TRBD2 (6 bases). The CDR3 spans 20 residues. CDR1 MDHEN and CDR2 SYDVKM come from the germline V gene. V lost 3 bases and J 3 bases, leaving 24 bases between the germline ends. The CDR3 DNA reads as TGTGCCAGCAGTTTCACACCTCCGGGACTCACTCAGGGTGGGGCCAACGTCCTGACTTTC. The encoded protein is CASSFTPPGLTQGGANVLTF.